This T cell receptor (beta chain) was captured by sequencing in a study of cytomegalovirus exposure and HLA in healthy donors. Points on this clone: What it recognizes is unknown.

Study-wide points: Versus the approximately 700-donor mean, an Asian-associated ancestry cluster reportedly showed fewer N-insertions in a later analysis. Several of the most significant clusters appeared, in a later analysis, to be linked to common viral pathogens. TCR beta sequences reportedly predicted the HLA-A and HLA-B alleles of most subjects accurately.

The CDR3 is made up of 14 amino acids. Germline V gene data show CDR1 as GTSNPN and CDR2 as SVGIG (reference sequence). Deletions cut 3 bases from V and 6 bases from J, with 17 bases between. 60 Vbeta and 13 Jbeta primers were used in PCR. Produced via immunoSEQ multiplex PCR; TCRdb's table is partial and in-frame only. Found here are 110,000 or so clones, about four fifths of them singletons; the top ten hold nearly 2.5%. The specimen sequenced was PBMCs. This chain links TRBV30 with TRBJ1-1; no clear D. The receptor was derived from a woman aged 18-29 years in good health and CMV-seronegative. The CDR3 is CAWRNVAGFPEAFF. The DNA of the CDR3 is TGTGCCTGGAGGAACGTCGCAGGTTTCCCTGAAGCTTTCTTT. The full variable domain, its missing parts supplied by reference TRBV30 and TRBJ1-1, is SQTIHQWPATLVQPVGSPLSLECTVEGTSNPNLYWYRQAAGRGLQLLFYSVGIGQISSEVPQNLSASRPQDRQFILSSKKLLLSDSGFYLCAWRNVAGFPEAFFGQGTRLTVV.